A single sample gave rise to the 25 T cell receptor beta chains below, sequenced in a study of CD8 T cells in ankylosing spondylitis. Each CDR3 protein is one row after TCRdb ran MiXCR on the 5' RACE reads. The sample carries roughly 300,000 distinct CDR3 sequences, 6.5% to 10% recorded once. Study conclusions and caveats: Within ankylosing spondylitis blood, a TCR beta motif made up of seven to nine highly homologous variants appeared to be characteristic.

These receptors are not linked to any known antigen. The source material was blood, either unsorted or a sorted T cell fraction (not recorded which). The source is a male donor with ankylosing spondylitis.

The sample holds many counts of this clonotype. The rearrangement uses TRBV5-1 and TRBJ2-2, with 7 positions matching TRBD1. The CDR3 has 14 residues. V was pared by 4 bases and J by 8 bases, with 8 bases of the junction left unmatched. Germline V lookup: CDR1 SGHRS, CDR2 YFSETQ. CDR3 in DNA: TGCGCCAGCAGCCCGCGACAGGGCGGAGGGGAGCTGTTTTTT. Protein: CASSPRQGGGELFF.

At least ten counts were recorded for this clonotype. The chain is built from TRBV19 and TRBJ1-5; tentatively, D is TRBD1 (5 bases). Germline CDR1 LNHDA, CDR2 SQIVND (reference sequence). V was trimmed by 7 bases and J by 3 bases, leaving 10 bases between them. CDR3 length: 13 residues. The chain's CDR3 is CASKDRDNQPQHF. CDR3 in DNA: TGTGCCAGTAAAGACAGAGACAATCAGCCCCAGCATTTT. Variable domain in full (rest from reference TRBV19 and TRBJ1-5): DGGITQSPKYLFRKEGQNVTLSCEQNLNHDAMYWYRQDPGQGLRLIYYSQIVNDFQKGDIAEGYSVSREKKESFPLTVTSAQKNPTAFYLCASKDRDNQPQHFGDGTRLSIL.

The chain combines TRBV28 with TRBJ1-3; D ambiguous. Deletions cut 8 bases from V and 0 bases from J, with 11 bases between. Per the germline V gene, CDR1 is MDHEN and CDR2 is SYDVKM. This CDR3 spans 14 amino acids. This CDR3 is CASRTTVSGNTIYF. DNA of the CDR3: TGTGCCAGCCGAACCACAGTCTCTGGAAACACCATATATTTT.

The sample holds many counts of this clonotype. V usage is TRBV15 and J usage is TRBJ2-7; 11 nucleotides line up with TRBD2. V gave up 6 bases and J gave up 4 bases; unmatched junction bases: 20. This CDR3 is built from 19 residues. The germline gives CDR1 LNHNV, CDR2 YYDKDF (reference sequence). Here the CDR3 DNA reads TGTGCCACCAGTCAGAGACCCCGTAATCTACTAGCGGGAGTTTACGAGCAGTACTTC. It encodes CATSQRPRNLLAGVYEQYF. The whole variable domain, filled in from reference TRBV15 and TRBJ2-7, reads DAMVIQNPRYQVTQFGKPVTLSCSQTLNHNVMYWYQQKSSQAPKLLFHYYDKDFNNEADTPDNFQSRRPNTSFCFLDIRSPGLGDTAMYLCATSQRPRNLLAGVYEQYFGPGTRLTVT.

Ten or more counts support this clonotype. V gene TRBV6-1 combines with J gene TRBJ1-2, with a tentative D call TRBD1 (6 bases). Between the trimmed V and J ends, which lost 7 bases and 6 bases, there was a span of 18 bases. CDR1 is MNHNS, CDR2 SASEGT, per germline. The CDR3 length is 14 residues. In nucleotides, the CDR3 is TGTGCCAGCACTGAGGACAGAGGTTTTCATGGCTACACCTTC. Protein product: CASTEDRGFHGYTF.

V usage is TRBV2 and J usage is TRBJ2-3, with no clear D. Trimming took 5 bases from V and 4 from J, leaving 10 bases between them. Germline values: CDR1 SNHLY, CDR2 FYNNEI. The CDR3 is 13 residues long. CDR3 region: CASSRRAADTQYF. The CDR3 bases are TGTGCCAGCAGTAGAAGGGCTGCAGATACGCAGTATTTT. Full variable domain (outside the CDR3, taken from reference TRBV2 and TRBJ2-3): EPEVTQTPSHQVTQMGQEVILRCVPISNHLYFYWYRQILGQKVEFLVSFYNNEISEKSEIFDDQFSVERPDGSNFTLKIRSTKLEDSAMYFCASSRRAADTQYFGPGTRLTVL.

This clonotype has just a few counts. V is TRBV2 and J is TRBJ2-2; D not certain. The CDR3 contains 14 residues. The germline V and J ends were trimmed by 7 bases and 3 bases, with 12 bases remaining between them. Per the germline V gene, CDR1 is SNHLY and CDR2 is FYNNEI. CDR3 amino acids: CASTLSRHTGELFF. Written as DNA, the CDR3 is TGTGCCAGCACTCTAAGCCGGCACACCGGGGAGCTGTTTTTT.

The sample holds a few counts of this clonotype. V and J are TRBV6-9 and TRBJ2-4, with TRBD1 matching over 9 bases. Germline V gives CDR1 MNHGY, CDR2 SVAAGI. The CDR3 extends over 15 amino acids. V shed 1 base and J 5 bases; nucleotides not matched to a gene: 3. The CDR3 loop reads CASSYYRGRQNIQYF. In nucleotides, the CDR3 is TGTGCCAGCAGTTATTACAGGGGGCGGCAAAACATTCAGTACTTC.

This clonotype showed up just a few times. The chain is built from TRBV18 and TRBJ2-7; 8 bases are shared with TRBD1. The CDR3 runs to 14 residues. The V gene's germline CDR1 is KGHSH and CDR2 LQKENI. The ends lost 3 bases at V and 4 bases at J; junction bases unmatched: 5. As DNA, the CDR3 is TGTGCCAGCTCACCCGGGACAGGCGAATACGAGCAGTACTTC. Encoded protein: CASSPGTGEYEQYF.

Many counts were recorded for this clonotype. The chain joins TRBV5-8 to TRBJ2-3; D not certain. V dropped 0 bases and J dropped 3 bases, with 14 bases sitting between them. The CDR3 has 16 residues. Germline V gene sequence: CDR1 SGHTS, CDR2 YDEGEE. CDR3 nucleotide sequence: TGTGCCAGCAGCTTGGACCCAGCCTCCTGGACAGATACGCAGTATTTT. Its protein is CASSLDPASWTDTQYF.

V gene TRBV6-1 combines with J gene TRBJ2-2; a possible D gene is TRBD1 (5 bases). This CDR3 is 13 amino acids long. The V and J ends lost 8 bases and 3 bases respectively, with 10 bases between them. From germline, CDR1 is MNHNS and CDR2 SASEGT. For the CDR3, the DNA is TGTGCCAGCCAGTCAGGGTACACCGGGGAGCTGTTTTTT. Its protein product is CASQSGYTGELFF.

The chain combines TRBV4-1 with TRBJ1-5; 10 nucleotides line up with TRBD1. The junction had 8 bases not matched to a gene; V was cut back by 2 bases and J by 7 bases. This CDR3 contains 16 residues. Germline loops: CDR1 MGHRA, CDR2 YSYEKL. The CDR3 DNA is TGCGCCAGCAGCCAAACAGACAGGGGGCGGTGGCAGCCCCAGCATTTT. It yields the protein CASSQTDRGRWQPQHF.

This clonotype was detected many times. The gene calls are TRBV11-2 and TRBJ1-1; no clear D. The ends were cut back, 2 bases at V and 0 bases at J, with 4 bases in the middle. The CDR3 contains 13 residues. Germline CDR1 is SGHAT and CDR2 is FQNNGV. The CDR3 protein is CASSLLMNTEAFF. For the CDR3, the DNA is TGTGCCAGCAGCTTACTAATGAACACTGAAGCTTTCTTT.

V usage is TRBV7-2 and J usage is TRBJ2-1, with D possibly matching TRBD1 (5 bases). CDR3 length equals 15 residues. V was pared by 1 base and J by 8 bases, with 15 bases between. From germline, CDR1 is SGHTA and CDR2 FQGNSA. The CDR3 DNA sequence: TGTGCCAGCAGCTTAGGGGGCCTGGGTATTGATGAGCAGTTCTTC. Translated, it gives CASSLGGLGIDEQFF.

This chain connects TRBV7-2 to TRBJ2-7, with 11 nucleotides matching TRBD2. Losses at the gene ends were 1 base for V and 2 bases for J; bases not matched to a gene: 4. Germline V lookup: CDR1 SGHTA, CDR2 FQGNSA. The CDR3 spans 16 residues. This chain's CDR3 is CASSLVGTSGTYEQYF. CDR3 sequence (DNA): TGTGCCAGCAGCTTAGTCGGGACTAGCGGAACCTACGAGCAGTACTTC.

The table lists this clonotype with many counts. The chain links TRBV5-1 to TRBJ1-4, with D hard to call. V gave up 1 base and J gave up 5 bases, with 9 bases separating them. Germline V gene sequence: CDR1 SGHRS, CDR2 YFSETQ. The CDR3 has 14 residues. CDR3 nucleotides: TGCGCCAGCAGCTTGCGTGGAGGGAATGAAAAACTGTTTTTT. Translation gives CASSLRGGNEKLFF.

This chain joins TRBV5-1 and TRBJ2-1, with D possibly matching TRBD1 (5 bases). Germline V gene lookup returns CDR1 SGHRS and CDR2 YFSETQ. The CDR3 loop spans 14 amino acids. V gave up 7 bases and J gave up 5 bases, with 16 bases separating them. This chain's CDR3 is CASRQGRVDNEQFF. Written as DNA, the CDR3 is TGCGCCAGCCGTCAAGGCAGGGTTGACAATGAGCAGTTCTTC.

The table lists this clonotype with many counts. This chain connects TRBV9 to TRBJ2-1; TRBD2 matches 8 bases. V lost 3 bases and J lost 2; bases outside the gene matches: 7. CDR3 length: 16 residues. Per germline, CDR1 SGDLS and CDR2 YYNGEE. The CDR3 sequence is CASSAAAGEPYNEQFF. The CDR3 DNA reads TGTGCCAGCAGCGCAGCAGCGGGAGAGCCCTACAATGAGCAGTTCTTC.

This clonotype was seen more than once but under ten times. DNA for the CDR3: TGTGCCAGCAGCTTAGATTTGGGGACAGATCAAGAGACCCAGTACTTC. Protein sequence: CASSLDLGTDQETQYF. The rearrangement uses TRBV11-3 and TRBJ2-5; 7 nucleotides agree with TRBD1. The CDR3 has 16 residues. Germline assignment: CDR1 SGHNT and CDR2 YENEEA. J lost 2 bases, V lost 0 bases, and 6 bases had no gene match.

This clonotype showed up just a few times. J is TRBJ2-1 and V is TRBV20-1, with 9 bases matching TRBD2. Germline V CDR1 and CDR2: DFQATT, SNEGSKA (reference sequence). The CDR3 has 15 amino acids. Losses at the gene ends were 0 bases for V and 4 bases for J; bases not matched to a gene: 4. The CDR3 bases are TGCAGTGCTAGAGATCTGACTAGCGGATACAATGAGCAGTTCTTC. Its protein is CSARDLTSGYNEQFF.

In nucleotides, the CDR3 is TGCGCCAGCAGCTTGTCGGTTGGGGACTGGGCTAACAATGAGCAGTTCTTC. Amino acids: CASSLSVGDWANNEQFF. This chain connects TRBV5-1 to TRBJ2-1; tentatively, D is TRBD2 (6 bases). V was pared by 1 base and J by 5 bases, with 19 bases between. This CDR3 has 17 residues. Germline CDR1 reads SGHRS; CDR2 reads YFSETQ.

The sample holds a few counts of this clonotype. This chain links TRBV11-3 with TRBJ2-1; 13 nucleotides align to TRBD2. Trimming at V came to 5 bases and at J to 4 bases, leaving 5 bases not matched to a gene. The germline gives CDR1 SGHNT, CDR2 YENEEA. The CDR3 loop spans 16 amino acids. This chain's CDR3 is CASSAGTSGIYNEQFF. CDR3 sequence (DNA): TGTGCCAGCAGCGCAGGGACTAGCGGGATTTACAATGAGCAGTTCTTC.

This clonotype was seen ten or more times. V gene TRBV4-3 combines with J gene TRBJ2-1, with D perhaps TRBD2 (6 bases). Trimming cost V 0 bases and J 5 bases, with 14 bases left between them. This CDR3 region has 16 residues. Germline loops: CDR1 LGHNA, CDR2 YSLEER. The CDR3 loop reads CASSQDIREWDNEQFF. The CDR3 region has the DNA TGCGCCAGCAGCCAAGATATCCGGGAGTGGGACAATGAGCAGTTCTTC.

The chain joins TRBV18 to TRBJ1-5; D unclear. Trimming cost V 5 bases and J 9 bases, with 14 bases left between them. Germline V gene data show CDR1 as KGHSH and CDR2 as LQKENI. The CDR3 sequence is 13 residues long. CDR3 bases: TGTGCCAGCTCATCATCTAGAGTATTGCCCCAGCATTTT. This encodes CASSSSRVLPQHF.

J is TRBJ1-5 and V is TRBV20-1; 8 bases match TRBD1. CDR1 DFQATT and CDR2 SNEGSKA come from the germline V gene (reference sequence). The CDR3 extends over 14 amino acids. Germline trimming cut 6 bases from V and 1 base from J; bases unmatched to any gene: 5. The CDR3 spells CSAPQGGSNQPQHF. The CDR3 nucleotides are TGCAGTGCACCACAGGGGGGGAGCAATCAGCCCCAGCATTTT.